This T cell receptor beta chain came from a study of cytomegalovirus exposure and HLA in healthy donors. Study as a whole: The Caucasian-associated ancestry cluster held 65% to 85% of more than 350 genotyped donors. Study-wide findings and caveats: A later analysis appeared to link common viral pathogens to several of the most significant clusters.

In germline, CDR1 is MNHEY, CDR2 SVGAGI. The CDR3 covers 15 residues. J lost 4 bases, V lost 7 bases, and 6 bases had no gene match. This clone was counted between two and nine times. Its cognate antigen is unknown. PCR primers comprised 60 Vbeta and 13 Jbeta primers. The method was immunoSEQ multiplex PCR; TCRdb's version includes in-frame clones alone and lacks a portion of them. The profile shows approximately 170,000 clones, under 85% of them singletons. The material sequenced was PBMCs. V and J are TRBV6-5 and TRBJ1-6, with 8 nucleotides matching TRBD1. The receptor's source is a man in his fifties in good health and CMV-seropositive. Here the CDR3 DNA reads TGTGCCAGCAATGACAGGGGTTTTTATAATTCACCCCTCCACTTT. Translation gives CASNDRGFYNSPLHF.